Listed here are 12 T cell receptor beta chains from one sample, sequenced in a study of tumor-infiltrating lymphocytes in localized non-small cell lung cancer. Profiled with immunoSEQ multiplex PCR; TCRdb holds only in-frame clones, not every one. The sample has about 10,000 clones, around four fifths seen once. Sequencing was done on a sample of uninvolved lung tissue not adjacent to the tumor. These receptor sequences come from a human donor with non-small cell lung cancer.

V usage is TRBV30 and J usage is TRBJ2-7, with a tentative D call TRBD1 (5 bases). CDR3 size: 12 residues. Germline CDR1 reads GTSNPN; CDR2 reads SVGIG (reference sequence). V was pared by 7 bases and J by 2 bases, with 12 bases between. The CDR3 here is CASSDKTYEQYF. CDR3 nucleotide sequence: TGTGCCTCCTCGGACAAAACCTACGAGCAGTACTTC.

The chain joins TRBV4-3 to TRBJ1-2; no reliable D call. Germline CDR1 and CDR2: LGHNA and YSLEER. V shed 1 base and J shed 5 bases, with 8 bases lying between them. The CDR3 contains 13 residues. The CDR3 sequence: CASSQVPEYGYTF. The DNA of the CDR3 is TGCGCCAGCAGCCAAGTCCCAGAGTATGGCTACACCTTC.

V usage is TRBV5-6 and J usage is TRBJ2-1; 8 bases are shared with TRBD2. The CDR3 is 15 residues long. Germline V gene sequence: CDR1 SGHDT, CDR2 YYEEEE. V dropped 1 base and J dropped 2; count of bases not matched to a gene: 2. CDR3 bases: TGTGCCAGCAGCTTGAAGACTAGCGCCTACAATGAGCAGTTCTTC. As protein: CASSLKTSAYNEQFF.

The chain employs TRBV2 and TRBJ2-6, with 9 bases aligning to TRBD1. V shed 4 bases and J 4 bases; nucleotides not matched to a gene: 8. From germline, CDR1 is SNHLY and CDR2 FYNNEI. The CDR3 is 17 amino acids. The CDR3 spells CASSATGGSRGANVLTF. DNA for the CDR3: TGTGCCAGCAGTGCTACAGGGGGCTCTCGGGGGGCCAACGTCCTGACTTTC.

The chain couples TRBV5-4 to TRBJ1-5, with TRBD1 identical over 10 bases. The germline V gene has CDR1 SGHNT and CDR2 YYREEE (reference sequence). The CDR3 sequence is 14 residues long. Trimming at V came to 9 bases and at J to 5 bases, leaving 8 bases not matched to a gene. DNA for the CDR3: TGTGCCACCCCCCGGGACAGGGGTGATCAGCCCCAGCATTTT. The encoded protein is CATPRDRGDQPQHF.

This clone was found once. The chain carries TRBV6-1 and TRBJ2-1; 9 bases map to TRBD1. V lost 4 bases to trimming and J lost 6 bases; unmatched junction nucleotides: 13. CDR3 length equals 17 residues. Germline CDR1 reads MNHNS; CDR2 reads SASEGT. The CDR3 region is CASSAHRGLSTINEQFF. CDR3 nucleotide sequence: TGTGCCAGCAGTGCACACAGGGGGCTAAGTACAATCAATGAGCAGTTCTTC.

The CDR3 region is CASSPRGALSYEQYF. CDR3 bases: TGTGCCAGCAGCCCACGGGGGGCCTTATCCTACGAGCAGTACTTC. The chain combines TRBV7-2 with TRBJ2-7; D possibly corresponds to TRBD2 (7 bases). The CDR3 spans 15 residues. The ends were cut back, 5 bases at V and 1 base at J, with 15 bases in the middle. Per germline, CDR1 SGHTA and CDR2 FQGNSA.

The chain combines TRBV7-9 with TRBJ2-5; 14 bases are shared with TRBD2. Unmatched junction bases numbered 15, after V lost 5 bases and J lost 4 bases. This CDR3 contains 19 residues. CDR1 SEHNR and CDR2 FQNEAQ come from the germline V gene (reference sequence). The CDR3 sequence is CASSQGVGLAGGRGETQYF. CDR3 DNA sequence: TGTGCCAGCAGCCAGGGGGTCGGACTAGCGGGAGGCCGAGGAGAGACCCAGTACTTC.

The V gene is TRBV27, the J gene TRBJ2-7, with 7 bases fitting TRBD2. The germline gives CDR1 MNHEY, CDR2 SMNVEV (reference sequence). V was clipped by 5 bases and J by 1 base; unmatched bases: 17. The CDR3 sequence is 18 residues long. The CDR3 region has the DNA TGTGCCAGCAGTGGATTAGCGGGTTTCATTGGGTTTTCCTACGAGCAGTACTTC. Protein product: CASSGLAGFIGFSYEQYF.

This clone has just a few counts. This chain links TRBV7-2 with TRBJ1-5; D unresolved. The CDR3 is 13 residues long. With 1 base removed from V and 6 bases from J, the gap between germline ends came to 7 bases. Germline V gene lookup returns CDR1 SGHTA and CDR2 FQGNSA. CDR3 protein: CASSLGLVQPQHF. In DNA, the CDR3 is TGTGCCAGCAGCTTAGGGCTGGTTCAGCCCCAGCATTTT.

The sample holds a few counts of this clone. This chain connects TRBV30 to TRBJ2-1; unclear D gene. V was clipped by 7 bases and J by 5 bases, with 0 bases between them. This CDR3 has 8 amino acids. From germline, CDR1 is GTSNPN and CDR2 SVGIG (reference sequence). The CDR3 DNA reads TGTGCCTACAATGAGCAGTTCTTC. Encoded protein: CAYNEQFF.

This clone was seen a few times. J is TRBJ2-7 and V is TRBV2; D perhaps matches TRBD2 (5 bases). Germline values: CDR1 SNHLY, CDR2 FYNNEI. V was trimmed by 7 bases and J by 2 bases, leaving 15 bases between them. The CDR3 has 14 amino acids. The CDR3 DNA is TGTGCCAGCAAGGACTCCAGAACAGCCTACGAGCAGTACTTC. Its translation is CASKDSRTAYEQYF. Based on the CDR3 plus reference TRBV2 and TRBJ2-7, the full variable domain is EPEVTQTPSHQVTQMGQEVILRCVPISNHLYFYWYRQILGQKVEFLVSFYNNEISEKSEIFDDQFSVERPDGSNFTLKIRSTKLEDSAMYFCASKDSRTAYEQYFGPGTRLTVT.